The T cell receptor (beta chain) described here comes from a study of blood T cell repertoires in COVID-19. In the study overall: Some COVID-19 samples were acute and others convalescent; all came from the United States, Italy and Spain. Sources were T cells, B-cell-depleted T cells, or PBMCs; the material itself was cDNA or gDNA.

This clone was detected only once. Authors' methods: The assay estimated nucleated cells by amplifying reference gene primers. Data came from immunoSEQ multiplex PCR; TCRdb stores just in-frame clones and leaves some out. Clone size and V and J calls were adopted from that table, with D and trimming inferred from the DNA. The table has roughly 200,000 clones, roughly 85% seen once. Germline V gene sequence: CDR1 SGHVS, CDR2 FQNEAQ. J was trimmed by 4 bases and V by 3 bases; bases with no gene match: 2. CDR3 size: 13 residues. The sequence came from an elderly woman with acute or convalescent COVID-19. The sequenced material came from peripheral blood. The chain recombines TRBV7-8 with TRBJ1-1, with 7 bases matching TRBD1. The CDR3 DNA reads TGTGCCAGCAGCTTTGACAGGGCCACTGAAGCTTTCTTT. Its protein product is CASSFDRATEAFF.